The clone carrying this T cell receptor beta chain was detected only a few times. Looked up from germline, CDR1 is MNHGY and CDR2 is SAAAGT. This CDR3 comprises 15 residues. Trimming removed 2 bases at V and 0 bases at J, with 7 bases between. These data belong to a study of preoperative IRX-2 immunotherapy in early breast cancer. The treatment here: preoperative locoregional IRX-2 cytokine immunotherapy. Samples came from a phase Ib trial of preoperative locoregional IRX-2 cytokine immunotherapy. Clones were sequenced by immunoSEQ multiplex PCR, and TCRdb holds only the in-frame ones, with some missing. The repertoire has some 30,000 clones, just under 90% of them found once; the top ten carry roughly 1.6%.

Source: tumor tissue, taken after IRX-2 immunotherapy. This sequence originates from a human donor with breast cancer. The genes are TRBV6-8 and TRBJ1-4; D not certain. Written as DNA, the CDR3 is TGTGCCAGCAGTTACGGAGTGGCAACTAATGAAAAACTGTTTTTT. Translated: CASSYGVATNEKLFF.